Listed below are T cell receptor beta chains from one sample, sequenced in a study of cytomegalovirus exposure and HLA in healthy donors. The method was immunoSEQ multiplex PCR; TCRdb's version includes in-frame clones alone and lacks a portion of them. The sample shows 120,000 or so clones, less than 85% of them seen only once. Material for sequencing was PBMCs. The receptors here all came from a man aged 35 to 55 in good health and CMV-seronegative. CDR3s include the opening cysteine and the closing phenylalanine or tryptophan. The D gene is left open where the match is weak. Not all rows give a size; the values are once, few, many and, for expanded clones, a class.

d_call clone_size j_call v_call cdr3_nt cdr3_aa
TRBD1 - TRBJ1-1 TRBV28 TGTGCCAGCAGACCGGACAGGGTCACTGAAGCTTTCTTT CASRPDRVTEAFF
TRBD1 - TRBJ2-5 TRBV7-2 TGTGCCAGCAGCAATAACAGGGGAGCAGAGACCCAGTACTTC CASSNNRGAETQYF
- - TRBJ2-1 TRBV28 TGTGCCAGCAGTTCAGTCTACAATGAGCAGTTCTTC CASSSVYNEQFF
- - TRBJ2-2 TRBV2 TGTGCCAGCAGTGATTGGGCAGGGGCGAGGACCGGGGAGCTGTTTTTT CASSDWAGARTGELFF
TRBD1 - TRBJ1-1 TRBV28 TGTGCCAGCACAACCAACTCAGGGGGGAACACTGAAGCTTTCTTT CASTTNSGGNTEAFF
TRBD1 - TRBJ2-1 TRBV28 TGTGCCAGCAGCCCTAGGACAGGGCGTAGGAATGAGCAGTTCTTC CASSPRTGRRNEQFF
- - TRBJ2-7 TRBV6-5 TGTGCCAGCAGGCCCAGGGTTGTCACCTACGAGCAGTACTTC CASRPRVVTYEQYF
- once TRBJ2-5 TRBV5-6 TGTGCCAGCAGCATCGAAGAGACCCAGTACTTC CASSIEETQYF
TRBD2 - TRBJ2-7 TRBV25-1 TGTGCCAGCAGTGAATCGCTAGCGGGAAACTACGAGCAGTACTTC CASSESLAGNYEQYF
- few TRBJ2-1 TRBV6-1 TGTGCCACCACGGTGGGGGGCTCCTACAATGAGCAGTTCTTC CATTVGGSYNEQFF
TRBD2 - TRBJ2-7 TRBV7-9 TGTGCCAGCAGCTCCTGGACTAGCGGGGGCCTAACCTACGAGCAGTACTTC CASSSWTSGGLTYEQYF
- - TRBJ2-1 TRBV28 TGTGCCAGCAGTCCCGCCAACAGTCCCCCCTACAATGAGCAGTTCTTC CASSPANSPPYNEQFF
TRBD1 - TRBJ1-1 TRBV5-6 TGTGCCAGCAGCTTCGGGACAGGGTATGACACTGAAGCTTTCTTT CASSFGTGYDTEAFF
- once TRBJ2-2 TRBV5-1 TGCGCCAGCAGCTTGGACAGGGCGGAAACCGGGGAGCTGTTTTTT CASSLDRAETGELFF
- - TRBJ2-3 TRBV29-1 TGCAGCGTTGAAGTAAGAGGGGGGGGCACAGATACGCAGTATTTT CSVEVRGGGTDTQYF
- - TRBJ2-1 TRBV7-9 TGTGCCAGCAGCTTATTACAGGGCGGTTTGGAATACAATGAGCAGTTCTTC CASSLLQGGLEYNEQFF
- - TRBJ1-1 TRBV18 TGTGCCAGCTCGCCCAGGGAGGAGAACACTGAAGCTTTCTTT CASSPREENTEAFF
- once TRBJ2-1 TRBV18 TGTGCCAGCTCACCAGCGACTAACTATGAGCAGTTCTTC CASSPATNYEQFF
TRBD2 - TRBJ2-5 TRBV19 TGTGCCAGTACTCCCGGGACTAGCGGGAACGGGGAGACCCAGTACTTC CASTPGTSGNGETQYF
- - TRBJ2-1 TRBV10-3 TGTGCCATCAGTGAGAATGGTGGCAGCGTGAGCGATGAGCAGTTCTTC CAISENGGSVSDEQFF
TRBD2 - TRBJ2-1 TRBV19 TGTGCCAGTAGGGGCGGGGCGGGAGGGCTCAGTGAGCAGTTCTTC CASRGGAGGLSEQFF
TRBD1 - TRBJ2-5 TRBV18 TGTGCCAGCTCACGAGGTGACAGGGGGCGAGAGACCCAGTACTTC CASSRGDRGRETQYF
TRBD2 once TRBJ2-3 TRBV2 TGTGCCAGCAGTGCCGGGACTATAGGCACAGATACGCAGTATTTT CASSAGTIGTDTQYF
- few TRBJ1-1 TRBV3-1/TRBV3-2 TGTGCCAGCGCCTCGGGGGCTTTCTTT CASASGAFF
TRBD1 - TRBJ1-1 TRBV19 TGTGCCAGTAGTGGGGGACAGGGTCCCACTGAAGCTTTCTTT CASSGGQGPTEAFF
- - TRBJ1-5 TRBV23-1 TGCGCCAACACACCGGGGGAGGGCCGAGGCAATCAGCCCCAGCATTTT CANTPGEGRGNQPQHF
TRBD1 - TRBJ1-2 TRBV28 TGTGCCAGCAGTTCGGGACAGGGGGTAAGCTATGGCTACACCTTC CASSSGQGVSYGYTF
TRBD1 few TRBJ2-1 TRBV5-1 TGCGCCAGCAGCTCGGTCCCGGGACAGGGGAGCTCCTACAATGAGCAGTTCTTC CASSSVPGQGSSYNEQFF
TRBD1 - TRBJ2-7 TRBV27 TGTGCCAGCAGGAGAATGACAGGGCTGGGGTACGAGCAGTACTTC CASRRMTGLGYEQYF
- once TRBJ1-4 TRBV2 TGTGCCAGCAGTGAAACTCGGGGATTAAGGGAAAAACTGTTTTTT CASSETRGLREKLFF
- - TRBJ1-1 TRBV18 TGTGCCAGCTCACCCCGACAGGCGACGAACACTGAAGCTTTCTTT CASSPRQATNTEAFF
TRBD1 - TRBJ2-5 TRBV7-9 TGTGCCAGCAGCTTAGACAGGGGCGGGGAGACCCAGTACTTC CASSLDRGGETQYF
- - TRBJ1-5 TRBV5-5 TGTGCCAGCAGCTTGGGTGGGGGCGGAGGCAATCAGCCCCAGCATTTT CASSLGGGGGNQPQHF
- - TRBJ1-2 TRBV9 TGTGCCAGCAGCGGTTCGCAGGGGATTTTAGGCTACACCTTC CASSGSQGILGYTF
TRBD1 - TRBJ1-6 TRBV19 TGTGCCAGTAGTATCACAGGGGCTGATTCACCCCTCCACTTT CASSITGADSPLHF
- - TRBJ2-3 TRBV7-8 TGTGCCAGCAGCTCCAGACTAGATCCTGGCACAGATACGCAGTATTTT CASSSRLDPGTDTQYF
TRBD2 few TRBJ2-3 TRBV4-2 TGTGCCAGCAGCCACCGACTAGCGGGAACTAGCACAGATACGCAGTATTTT CASSHRLAGTSTDTQYF
- once TRBJ2-2 TRBV28 TGTGCCAGCAGCCCGGGGAGAAGGAACACCGGGGAGCTGTTTTTT CASSPGRRNTGELFF
- - TRBJ1-4 TRBV6-1 TGTGCCAGCACCAAGGACTCTGACGGGGATGAAAAACTGTTTTTT CASTKDSDGDEKLFF
- - TRBJ2-3 TRBV7-9 TGTGCCAGCAGCCTGGAGGGCCCGGGGGATACGCAGTATTTT CASSLEGPGDTQYF
- - TRBJ2-1 TRBV29-1 TGCAGCGATGTGGCACACTACAATGAGCAGTTCTTC CSDVAHYNEQFF
TRBD2 - TRBJ2-3 TRBV27 TGTGCCAGCGGAAGGCCACCAGCGGGAGAGACAGATACGCAGTATTTT CASGRPPAGETDTQYF
- - TRBJ1-5 TRBV27 TGTGCCAGCAGTTTAGCGAGGGTCCATCAGCCCCAGCATTTT CASSLARVHQPQHF
- - TRBJ2-4 TRBV13 TGTGCCAGCAGCCTTGCCGGAGGTACCGTAAACATTCAGTACTTC CASSLAGGTVNIQYF
- once TRBJ2-1 TRBV11-2 TGTGCCAGCAGCTTAGATTGGGCTTTAAGCTCCTACAATGAGCAGTTCTTC CASSLDWALSSYNEQFF
- - TRBJ2-2 TRBV4-1 TGCGCCAGCAGCCCTTTTAGCCGACTTAACACCGGGGAGCTGTTTTTT CASSPFSRLNTGELFF
- few TRBJ2-3 TRBV11-1 TGTGCCAGCAGCCAAACAGATACGCAGTATTTT CASSQTDTQYF
- - TRBJ2-2 TRBV6-6 TGTGCCAGCAGTTACACAGGCCCTAACACCGGGGAGCTGTTTTTT CASSYTGPNTGELFF
- few TRBJ1-5 TRBV2 TGTGCCAGCGCCCAAGGAGGTAGCAATCAGCCCCAGCATTTT CASAQGGSNQPQHF
- - TRBJ2-5 TRBV7-9 TGTGCCAGCAGCTCTGGAGCGTTGCGAGAGACCCAGTACTTC CASSSGALRETQYF